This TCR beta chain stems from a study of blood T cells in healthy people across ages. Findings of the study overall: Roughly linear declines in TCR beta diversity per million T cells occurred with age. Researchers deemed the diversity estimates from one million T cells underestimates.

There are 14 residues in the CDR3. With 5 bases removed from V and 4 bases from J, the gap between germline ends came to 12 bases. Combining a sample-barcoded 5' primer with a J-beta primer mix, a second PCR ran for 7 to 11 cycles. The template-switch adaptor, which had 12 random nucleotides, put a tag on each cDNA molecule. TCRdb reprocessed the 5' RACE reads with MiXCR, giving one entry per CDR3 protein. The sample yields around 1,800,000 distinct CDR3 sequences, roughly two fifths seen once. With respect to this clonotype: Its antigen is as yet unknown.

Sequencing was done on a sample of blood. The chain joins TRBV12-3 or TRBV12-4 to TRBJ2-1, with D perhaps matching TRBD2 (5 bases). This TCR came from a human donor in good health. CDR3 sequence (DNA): TGTGCCAGCAGTCGGGAACCCAATTACAATGAGCAGTTCTTC. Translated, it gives CASSREPNYNEQFF.